The 5 T cell receptor beta chains below come from one sample, sequenced in a study of siplizumab effects on memory and regulatory T cells. The method was immunoSEQ multiplex PCR; TCRdb's version includes in-frame clones alone and lacks a portion of them. The sample holds 20,000 to 30,000 clones, around 80% seen once. The sample was memory CD4+ T cells sorted from blood. Source of these receptors: a human donor in good health.

V and J are TRBV5-1 and TRBJ2-3, with D hard to call. Per germline, CDR1 SGHRS and CDR2 YFSETQ. This CDR3 contains 12 residues. Trimming pared 4 bases from V and 3 bases from J, leaving 6 bases between. The CDR3 region is CASSVGTDTQYF. In DNA form, the CDR3 reads TGCGCCAGCAGCGTGGGGACAGATACGCAGTATTTT.

The chain links TRBV6-6 to TRBJ2-7; 7 bases match TRBD2. Germline CDR1 reads MNHNY; CDR2 reads SVGAGI (reference sequence). The CDR3 is 14 amino acids. The J segment lost 5 bases and the V segment lost 8 bases, leaving 12 bases of the junction unmatched. Written as DNA, the CDR3 is TGTGCCAGCGAATCGGCGGGAGTAACCCACGAGCAGTACTTC. This translates into CASESAGVTHEQYF.

J is TRBJ2-1 and V is TRBV19, with D uncertain. CDR3 length: 13 amino acids. Per germline, CDR1 LNHDA and CDR2 SQIVND (reference sequence). The V end was cut by 7 bases, the J end by 9 bases, with 16 bases between. CDR3 loop: CASTRSVPFEQFF. CDR3 in DNA: TGTGCCAGTACCCGAAGCGTTCCCTTTGAGCAGTTCTTC.

The chain has TRBV6-1 and TRBJ1-2; tentative D call: TRBD1 (5 bases). Germline loops: CDR1 MNHNS, CDR2 SASEGT. The CDR3 covers 15 residues. The germline V and J ends were trimmed by 6 bases and 1 base, with 15 bases remaining between them. The chain's CDR3 is CASRGGKLYNYGYTF. The CDR3 region has the DNA TGTGCCAGCAGGGGGGGGAAATTATATAACTATGGCTACACCTTC.

The CDR3, as DNA: TGCGCCAGCAGCTTGAGGAGTACAGGGAACACTGAAGCTTTCTTT. This encodes CASSLRSTGNTEAFF. This rearrangement joins TRBV5-1 to TRBJ1-1; D is possibly TRBD1 (5 bases). Germline V lookup: CDR1 SGHRS, CDR2 YFSETQ. Trimming took off 1 base at V and 1 base at J, with 11 bases between the two ends. CDR3 length equals 15 residues.